This T cell receptor beta chain was retrieved from a study of blood T cell repertoires in COVID-19. About the study: Sources were T cells, B-cell-depleted T cells, or PBMCs; the material itself was cDNA or gDNA.

This CDR3 comprises 14 residues. The V gene's germline CDR1 is MNHNS and CDR2 SASEGT. The V gene end was trimmed by 2 bases and the J gene end by 12 bases; junction bases not matched to a gene: 10. There are many counts of this clone. Authors' data handling: Estimated nucleated cell counts came from reference gene primer amplification. The assay was immunoSEQ multiplex PCR, and TCRdb's table has in-frame clones only and misses some. The DNA was the basis for D and trimming; V, J and clone size are from that table. The sample has fewer than 100,000 clones; about 81% are singletons. This TCR was recovered from a man between 70 and 80 years old with acute or convalescent COVID-19. Sequenced input: peripheral blood. This chain links TRBV6-1 with TRBJ2-1; 7 nucleotides align to TRBD2. The CDR3 spells CASSESRPSGGQFF. In DNA form, the CDR3 reads TGTGCCAGCAGTGAATCGCGGCCCTCGGGGGGGCAGTTCTTC.